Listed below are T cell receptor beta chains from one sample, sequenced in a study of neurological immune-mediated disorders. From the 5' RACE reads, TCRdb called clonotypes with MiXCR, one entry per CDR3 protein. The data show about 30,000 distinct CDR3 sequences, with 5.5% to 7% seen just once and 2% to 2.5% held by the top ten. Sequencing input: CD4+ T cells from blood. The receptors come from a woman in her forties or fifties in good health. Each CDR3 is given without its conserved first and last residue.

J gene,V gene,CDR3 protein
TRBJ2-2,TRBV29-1,SVEDPDSGELF
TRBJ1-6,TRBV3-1,ASSHHLRTGRNSPLH
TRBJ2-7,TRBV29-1,SVVIDGYEQY
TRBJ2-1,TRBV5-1,ASRSLSINEQF
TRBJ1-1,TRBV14,ASSQDPPGATEAF
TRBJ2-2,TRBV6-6,AIAGGLGTGELF
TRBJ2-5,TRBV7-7,ASSLGAEEETQY
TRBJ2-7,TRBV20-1,SARGQLFYEQY
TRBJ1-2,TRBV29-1,SVVFPGMDYGYT
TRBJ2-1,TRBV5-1,ASAPGHRTYNEQF
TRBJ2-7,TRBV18,ASSPPSRDVEQY
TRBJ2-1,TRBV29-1,SGDGLHEQF
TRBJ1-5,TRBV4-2,ASSQDDVGGNQPQH
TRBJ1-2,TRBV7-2,ASSLTGAYGYT
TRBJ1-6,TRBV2,ASSGSSPLH
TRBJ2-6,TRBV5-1,ASSLQRVGANVLT
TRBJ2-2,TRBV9,ASSVITSGGSGELF
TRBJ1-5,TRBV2,ASNSGRHQPQH
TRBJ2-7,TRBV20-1,SAPGRLAGSYEQY
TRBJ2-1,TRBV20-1,SAARRGAGGGDEQF
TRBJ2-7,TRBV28,ASRPVGHNPYEQY
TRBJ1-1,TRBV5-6,ASSLLDTEAF
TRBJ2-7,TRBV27,ASRALGRYEQY
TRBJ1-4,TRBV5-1,ASSFQTINEKLF
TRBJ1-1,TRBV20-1,SASRGPTTEAF
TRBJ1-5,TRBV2,ASGLRHREGFAQH
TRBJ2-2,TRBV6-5,ASRSTTGFYTGELF
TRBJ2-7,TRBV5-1,ASSLGPSETYEQY
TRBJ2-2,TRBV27,ASSFNTRVTGELF
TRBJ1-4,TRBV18,ASSPLSSGTGEKLF
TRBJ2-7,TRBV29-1,SVVGLGVHEQY
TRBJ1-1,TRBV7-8,ASSVTGQGAAQNAEAF
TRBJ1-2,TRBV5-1,ASSFDSYYGYT
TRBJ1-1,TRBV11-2,DSRLTGMNTEAF
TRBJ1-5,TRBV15,ATSRDLWSSGNQPQH
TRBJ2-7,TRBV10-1,ASSEQPGGSREQY
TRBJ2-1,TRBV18,ASSPHPRSDEQF
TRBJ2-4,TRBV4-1,ASSREAKNIQY
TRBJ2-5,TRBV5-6,ASSDGTRTETQY
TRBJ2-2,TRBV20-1,SARSGYRDL